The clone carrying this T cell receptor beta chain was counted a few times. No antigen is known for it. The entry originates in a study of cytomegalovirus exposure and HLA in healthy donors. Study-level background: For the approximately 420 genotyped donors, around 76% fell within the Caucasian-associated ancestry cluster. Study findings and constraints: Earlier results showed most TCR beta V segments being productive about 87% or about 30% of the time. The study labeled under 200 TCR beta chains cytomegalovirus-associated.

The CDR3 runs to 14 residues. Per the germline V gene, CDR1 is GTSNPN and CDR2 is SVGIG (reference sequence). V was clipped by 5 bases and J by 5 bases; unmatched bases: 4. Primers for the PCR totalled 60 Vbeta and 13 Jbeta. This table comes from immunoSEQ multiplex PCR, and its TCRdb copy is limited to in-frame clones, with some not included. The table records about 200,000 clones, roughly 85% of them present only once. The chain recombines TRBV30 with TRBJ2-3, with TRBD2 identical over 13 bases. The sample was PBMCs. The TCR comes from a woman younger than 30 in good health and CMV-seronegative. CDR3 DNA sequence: TGTGCCTGGGGACTAGCGGGAGTTGGAGATACGCAGTATTTT. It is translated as CAWGLAGVGDTQYF.